Listed below are T cell receptor beta chains from one sample, sequenced in a study of cytomegalovirus exposure and HLA in healthy donors. The repertoire was sequenced with immunoSEQ multiplex PCR; TCRdb's copy has only in-frame clones and lacks some. The sample holds 100,000 or so clones, around four fifths seen once. The sequencing sample was made of PBMCs. These TCRs come from a man aged 25-45 years in good health and CMV-seronegative. The CDR3 runs from the conserved cysteine through the conserved F or W.

TRBV9	16	CASSTGQPWSSYEQYF
TRBV18	16	CASSPSSGQGVREQFF
TRBV18	14	CASSLPGGGEKLFF
TRBV4-1	17	CASSQTQGSSYNSPLHF
TRBV7-6	13	CASSLHYPNEQFF
TRBV27	16	CASSYSRAGGDDEQFF
TRBV19	17	CASSYSASGQSSYEQYF
TRBV25-1	11	CASSRNTEAFF
TRBV5-6	16	CASSFGQGVTGNTIYF
TRBV27	15	CASSSSGTGRNEQYF
TRBV29-1	13	CSVQGAWNTEAFF
TRBV28	12	CASSQGVETQYF
TRBV4-3	15	CASSQDRRPRQPQHF
TRBV19	15	CASSIKTGGNYGYTF
TRBV5-4	16	CASSRRGLAGSNEQFF
TRBV10-3	14	CAISVTGGNSPLHF
TRBV15	13	CATSRDFANEQFF
TRBV21-1	15	CASSSYRDTNEKLFF
TRBV11-2	16	CASSYGTGANSYEQYF
TRBV28	18	CASPPGEGLGRARNEQFF
TRBV5-6	15	CASSHPGTSGGAADF
TRBV29-1	17	CSVVPGQGSHSTYEQYF
TRBV6-1	16	CASSEQPFGRGSKAFF
TRBV28	13	CASSLGGLQPQHF
TRBV2	12	CASSDRSLQQYF
TRBV14	12	CASSQARETQYF
TRBV29-1	16	CSVEDLVGEGDYGYTF